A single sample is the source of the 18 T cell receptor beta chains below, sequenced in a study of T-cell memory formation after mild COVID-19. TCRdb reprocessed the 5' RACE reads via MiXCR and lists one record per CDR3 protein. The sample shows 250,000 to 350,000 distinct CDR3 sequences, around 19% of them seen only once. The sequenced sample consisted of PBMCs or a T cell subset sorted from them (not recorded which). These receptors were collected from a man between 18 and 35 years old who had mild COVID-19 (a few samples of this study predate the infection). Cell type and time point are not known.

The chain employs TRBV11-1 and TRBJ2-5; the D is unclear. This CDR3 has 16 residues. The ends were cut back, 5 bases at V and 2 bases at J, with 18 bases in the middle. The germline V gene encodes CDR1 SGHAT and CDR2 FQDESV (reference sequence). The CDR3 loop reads CASSPFVGNPQETQYF. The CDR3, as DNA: TGTGCCAGCAGCCCCTTCGTGGGGAACCCACAAGAGACCCAGTACTTC.

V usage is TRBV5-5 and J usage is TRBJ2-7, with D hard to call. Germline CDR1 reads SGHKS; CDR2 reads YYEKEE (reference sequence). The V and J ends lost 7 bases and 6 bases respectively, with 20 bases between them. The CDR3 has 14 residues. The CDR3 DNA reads TGTGCCAGCGGCCCCGGTTGGGGTGCGCGCGAGCAGTACGTC. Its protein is CASGPGWGAREQYV.

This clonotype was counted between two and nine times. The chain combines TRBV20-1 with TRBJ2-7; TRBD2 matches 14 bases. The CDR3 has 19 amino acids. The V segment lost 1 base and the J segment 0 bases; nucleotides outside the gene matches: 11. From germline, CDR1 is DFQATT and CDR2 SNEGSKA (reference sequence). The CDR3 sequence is CSARGGSGLAGVGSYEQYV. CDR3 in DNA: TGCAGTGCTAGAGGAGGATCGGGACTAGCGGGGGTCGGCTCCTACGAGCAGTACGTC.

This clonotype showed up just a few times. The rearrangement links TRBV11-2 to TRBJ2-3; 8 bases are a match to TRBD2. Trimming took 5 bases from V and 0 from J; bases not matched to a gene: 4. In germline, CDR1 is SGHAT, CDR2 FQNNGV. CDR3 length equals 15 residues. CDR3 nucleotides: TGTGCCAGCAGCGGCGGGGGGCCGAGCACAGATACGCAGTATTTT. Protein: CASSGGGPSTDTQYF. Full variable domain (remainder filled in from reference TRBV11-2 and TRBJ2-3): EAGVAQSPRYKIIEKRQSVAFWCNPISGHATLYWYQQILGQGPKLLIQFQNNGVVDDSQLPKDRFSAERLKGVDSTLKIQPAKLEDSAVYLCASSGGGPSTDTQYFGPGTRLTVL.

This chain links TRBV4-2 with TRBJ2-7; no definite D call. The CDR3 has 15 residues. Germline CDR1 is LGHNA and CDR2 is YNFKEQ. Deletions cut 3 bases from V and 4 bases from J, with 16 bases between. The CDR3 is CASSHRTRSRYEQYF. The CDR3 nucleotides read TGTGCCAGCAGCCACCGGACCCGTTCCCGTTACGAGCAGTACTTC.

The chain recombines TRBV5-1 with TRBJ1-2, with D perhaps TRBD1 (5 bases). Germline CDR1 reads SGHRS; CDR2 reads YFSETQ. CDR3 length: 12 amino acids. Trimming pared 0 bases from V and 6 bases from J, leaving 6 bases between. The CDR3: CASSLGQNGYTF. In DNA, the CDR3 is TGCGCCAGCAGCTTGGGACAGAATGGCTACACCTTC. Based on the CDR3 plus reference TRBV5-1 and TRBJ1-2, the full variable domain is KAGVTQTPRYLIKTRGQQVTLSCSPISGHRSVSWYQQTPGQGLQFLFEYFSETQRNKGNFPGRFSGRQFSNSRSEMNVSTLELGDSALYLCASSLGQNGYTFGSGTRLTVV.

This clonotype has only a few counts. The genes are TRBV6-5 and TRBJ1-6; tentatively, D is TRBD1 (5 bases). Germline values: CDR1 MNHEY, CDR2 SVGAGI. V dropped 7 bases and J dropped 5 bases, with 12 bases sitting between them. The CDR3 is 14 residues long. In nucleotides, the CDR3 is TGTGCCAGCACTGTAATAGGGGATAATTCACCCCTCCACTTT. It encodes CASTVIGDNSPLHF.

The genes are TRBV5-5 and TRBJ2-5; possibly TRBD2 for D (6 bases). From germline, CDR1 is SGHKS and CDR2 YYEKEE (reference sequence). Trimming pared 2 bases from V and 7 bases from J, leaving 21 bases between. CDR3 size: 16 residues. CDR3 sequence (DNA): TGTGCCAGCAGCTTTGCCGCGGGATTGGGAATCGGGACCCAGTACTTC. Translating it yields CASSFAAGLGIGTQYF.

CDR3 sequence (DNA): TGTGCCAGCAGCTTCGGGGGGCTCGGCTACACCTTC. It yields the protein CASSFGGLGYTF. V is TRBV7-8 and J is TRBJ1-2, with TRBD1 as a possible D gene (6 bases). Deletions cut 3 bases from V and 8 bases from J, with 10 bases between. Germline loops: CDR1 SGHVS, CDR2 FQNEAQ. The CDR3 has 12 amino acids.

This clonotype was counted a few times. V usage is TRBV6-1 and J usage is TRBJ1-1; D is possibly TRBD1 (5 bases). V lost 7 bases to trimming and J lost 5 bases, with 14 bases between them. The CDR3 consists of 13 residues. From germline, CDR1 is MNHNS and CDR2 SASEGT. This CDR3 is CASISRGRTEAFF. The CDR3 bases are TGTGCCAGCATCTCGAGGGGTCGGACTGAAGCTTTCTTT.

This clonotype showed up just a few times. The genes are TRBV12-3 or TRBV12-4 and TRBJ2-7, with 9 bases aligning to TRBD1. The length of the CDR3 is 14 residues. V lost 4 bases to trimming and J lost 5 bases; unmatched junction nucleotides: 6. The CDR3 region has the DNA TGTGCCAGCAGTTCGGACAGGGGATTGAACGAGCAGTACTTC. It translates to CASSSDRGLNEQYF.

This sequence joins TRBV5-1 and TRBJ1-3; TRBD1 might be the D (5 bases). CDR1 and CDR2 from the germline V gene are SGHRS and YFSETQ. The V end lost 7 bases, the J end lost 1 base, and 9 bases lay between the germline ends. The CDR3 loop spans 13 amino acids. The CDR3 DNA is TGCGCCAGCGCCCCAGGGTCTGGAAACACCATATATTTT. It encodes CASAPGSGNTIYF.

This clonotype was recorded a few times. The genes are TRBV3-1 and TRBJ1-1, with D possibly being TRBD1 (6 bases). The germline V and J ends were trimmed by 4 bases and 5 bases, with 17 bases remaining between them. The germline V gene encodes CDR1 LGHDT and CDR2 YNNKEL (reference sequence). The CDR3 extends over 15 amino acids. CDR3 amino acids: CASSLFAGQGTEAFF. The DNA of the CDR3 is TGTGCCAGCAGCCTATTTGCAGGTCAGGGGACTGAAGCTTTCTTT.

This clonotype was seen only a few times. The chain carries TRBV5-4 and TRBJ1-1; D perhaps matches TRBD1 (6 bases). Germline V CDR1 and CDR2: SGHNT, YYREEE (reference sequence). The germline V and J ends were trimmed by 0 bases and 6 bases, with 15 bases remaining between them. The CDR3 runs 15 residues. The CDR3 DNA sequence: TGTGCCAGCAGCTTGGGGCCACAGGGTAAAGCTGAAGCTTTCTTT. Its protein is CASSLGPQGKAEAFF.

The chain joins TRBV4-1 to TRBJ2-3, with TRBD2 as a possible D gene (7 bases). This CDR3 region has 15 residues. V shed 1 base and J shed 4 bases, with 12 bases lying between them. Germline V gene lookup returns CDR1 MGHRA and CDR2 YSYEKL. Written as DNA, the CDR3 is TGCGCCAGCAGCCAAGGCGGGGGCCGCTCAGATACGCAGTATTTT. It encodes CASSQGGGRSDTQYF.

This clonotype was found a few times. CDR3 sequence reads: CASGYGVGFSTDTQYF. The CDR3 DNA is TGTGCCAGTGGTTATGGTGTGGGGTTTAGCACAGATACGCAGTATTTT. J is TRBJ2-3 and V is TRBV6-5; no definite D call. Germline-derived CDR1 and CDR2 are MNHEY and SVGAGI. V lost 9 bases, J lost 0 bases, and 19 bases lay in between. This CDR3 region has 16 residues.

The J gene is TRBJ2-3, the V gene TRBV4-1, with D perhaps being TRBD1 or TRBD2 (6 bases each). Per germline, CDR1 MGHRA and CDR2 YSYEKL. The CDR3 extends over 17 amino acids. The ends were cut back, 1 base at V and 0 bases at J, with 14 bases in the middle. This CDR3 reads CASSQVPVGGSTDTQYF. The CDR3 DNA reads TGCGCCAGCAGCCAAGTTCCGGTAGGGGGGAGCACAGATACGCAGTATTTT.

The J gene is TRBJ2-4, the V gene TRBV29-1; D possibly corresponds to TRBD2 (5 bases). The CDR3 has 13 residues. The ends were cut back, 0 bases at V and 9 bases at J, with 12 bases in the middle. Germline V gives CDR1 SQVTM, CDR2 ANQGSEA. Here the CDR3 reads CSVEDFSRGIQYF. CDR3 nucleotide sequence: TGCAGCGTTGAAGATTTTTCCCGGGGCATTCAGTACTTC.